This entry lists 20 T cell receptor beta chains sequenced from one sample in a study of T cell responses to AZD1222 COVID-19 vaccine. Profiled with immunoSEQ multiplex PCR; TCRdb holds only in-frame clones, not every one. The profile shows about 130,000 clones, around 87% of them singletons. Source: peripheral blood, taken on day 0 of AZD1222 vaccination. The receptors were sampled from an adult in good health.

V gene TRBV2 combines with J gene TRBJ2-5, with D uncertain. The CDR3 totals 13 residues. CDR1 is SNHLY, CDR2 FYNNEI, per germline. Trimming removed 4 bases from V and 2 bases from J, with 8 bases in between. CDR3 sequence: CASSVELQETQYF. CDR3 DNA: TGTGCCAGCAGTGTGGAACTACAAGAGACCCAGTACTTC.

The V call is TRBV7-2, the J call TRBJ2-5, with D perhaps matching TRBD2 (6 bases). The germline gives CDR1 SGHTA, CDR2 FQGNSA. This CDR3 is 14 amino acids long. The V and J ends lost 4 bases and 2 bases respectively, with 11 bases between them. In nucleotides, the CDR3 is TGTGCCAGCAGCTCGGGAGTTGAGCAAGAGACCCAGTACTTC. The encoded protein is CASSSGVEQETQYF.

V is TRBV5-1 and J is TRBJ2-7; TRBD1 is a possible D gene (5 bases). The CDR3 runs 13 residues. Germline V lookup: CDR1 SGHRS, CDR2 YFSETQ. Trimming pared 4 bases from V and 4 bases from J, leaving 12 bases between. This CDR3 is CASSIDQGYEQYF. The CDR3 DNA follows: TGCGCCAGCAGCATCGACCAGGGATACGAGCAGTACTTC.

V gene TRBV7-2 combines with J gene TRBJ2-7; tentatively, D is TRBD1 or TRBD2 (5 bases each). Germline CDR1 SGHTA, CDR2 FQGNSA. Trimming took 5 bases from V and 2 from J, leaving 16 bases between them. The length of the CDR3 is 15 residues. CDR3 nucleotides: TGTGCCAGCAGCCCCCTGGGGGTAGGGGCCTACGAGCAGTACTTC. This translates into CASSPLGVGAYEQYF.

The chain has TRBV2 and TRBJ1-5; D perhaps matches TRBD1 (5 bases). The CDR3 has 14 amino acids. Germline assignment: CDR1 SNHLY and CDR2 FYNNEI. The germline V and J ends were trimmed by 6 bases and 1 base, with 10 bases remaining between them. The CDR3 DNA sequence: TGTGCCAGCAGGGCAGGGTTAAGCAATCAGCCCCAGCATTTT. This gives the protein CASRAGLSNQPQHF.

This chain joins TRBV7-2 and TRBJ1-1; no clear D gene. V was pared by 1 base and J by 3 bases, with 9 bases between. There are 14 residues in the CDR3. The germline gives CDR1 SGHTA, CDR2 FQGNSA. The CDR3 coding sequence is TGTGCCAGCAGCTTAGATGGTTCGGACACTGAAGCTTTCTTT. This encodes CASSLDGSDTEAFF.

V is TRBV5-1 and J is TRBJ1-1; D is uncertain. The V end was cut by 1 base, the J end by 2 bases, with 12 bases between. The CDR3 sequence is 15 residues long. Germline CDR1 is SGHRS and CDR2 is YFSETQ. The CDR3 loop reads CASSLSMQANTEAFF. The CDR3 DNA reads as TGCGCCAGCAGCTTGAGTATGCAGGCAAACACTGAAGCTTTCTTT.

The genes are TRBV5-5 and TRBJ1-6; 7 positions match TRBD1. This CDR3 comprises 15 residues. CDR1 is SGHKS and CDR2 is YYEKEE in the germline V gene (reference sequence). Unmatched junction bases numbered 4, after V lost 1 base and J lost 6 bases. This chain's CDR3 is CASSLLGQINSPLHF. As DNA, the CDR3 is TGTGCCAGCAGCTTGTTGGGACAGATTAATTCACCCCTCCACTTT. Filled out from reference TRBV5-5 and TRBJ1-6, the complete variable domain reads DAGVTQSPTHLIKTRGQQVTLRCSPISGHKSVSWYQQVLGQGPQFIFQYYEKEERGRGNFPDRFSARQFPNYSSELNVNALLLGDSALYLCASSLLGQINSPLHFGNGTRLTVT.

This chain uses TRBV5-6 with TRBJ1-1, with a possible D match to TRBD1 (5 bases). The V end lost 6 bases, the J end lost 3 bases, and 18 bases lay between the germline ends. The CDR3 sequence is 15 residues long. Per the germline V gene, CDR1 is SGHDT and CDR2 is YYEEEE. The DNA of the CDR3 is TGTGCCAGCACCAAACCGGGACTGAGGGACACTGAAGCTTTCTTT. Amino acids: CASTKPGLRDTEAFF.

The chain joins TRBV10-3 to TRBJ2-1; D may be TRBD2 (6 bases). The CDR3 extends over 16 amino acids. CDR1 ENHRY and CDR2 SYGVKD come from the germline V gene. V lost 1 base to trimming and J lost 0 bases, with 10 bases between them. CDR3 sequence (DNA): TGTGCCATCAGTGAGTTTGCGGGGAGCTCCTACAATGAGCAGTTCTTC. This sequence encodes CAISEFAGSSYNEQFF.

The rearrangement uses TRBV29-1 and TRBJ2-5; D is perhaps TRBD2 (7 bases). CDR1 SQVTM and CDR2 ANQGSEA come from the germline V gene. This CDR3 spans 12 amino acids. The V end lost 7 bases, the J end lost 4 bases, and 13 bases lay between the germline ends. The CDR3 reads CSGRGGGETQYF. The CDR3 region has the DNA TGCAGCGGGAGGGGAGGGGGAGAGACCCAGTACTTC.

This clone has more than one count but fewer than ten. This chain links TRBV30 with TRBJ1-2; 7 bases fit TRBD1. The V gene's germline CDR1 is GTSNPN and CDR2 SVGIG (reference sequence). The CDR3 is 12 amino acids. J gave up 3 bases and V 2 bases, and 0 bases lay outside the gene matches. This chain's CDR3 is CAWSQGDYGYTF. The DNA for the CDR3 is TGTGCCTGGAGTCAGGGGGACTATGGCTACACCTTC.

J is TRBJ1-6 and V is TRBV14; a weak D match, TRBD1 (5 bases). V was shortened by 1 base and J by 6 bases, with 10 bases between the two germline ends. This CDR3 has 15 amino acids. Germline V gene lookup returns CDR1 SGHDN and CDR2 FVKESK. The CDR3 DNA follows: TGTGCCAGCAGCCAAGCCCAGGGCTCTAATTCACCCCTCCACTTT. Its protein is CASSQAQGSNSPLHF.

The V and J genes are TRBV2 and TRBJ2-2; D ambiguous. Germline CDR1 reads SNHLY; CDR2 reads FYNNEI. The CDR3 loop spans 12 amino acids. V was shortened by 5 bases and J by 4 bases, with 5 bases between the two germline ends. Here the CDR3 DNA reads TGTGCCAGCAGTCCTATCACCGGGGAGCTGTTTTTT. Translating it yields CASSPITGELFF.

The rearrangement uses TRBV5-5 and TRBJ2-2; 11 bases align to TRBD2. This CDR3 is 18 amino acids long. The trim removed 2 bases at V and 4 bases at J, leaving 10 bases unmatched. The germline gives CDR1 SGHKS, CDR2 YYEKEE (reference sequence). The CDR3 loop reads CASSFSLAGGPGTGELFF. The CDR3 DNA sequence: TGTGCCAGCAGCTTCAGCCTAGCGGGAGGCCCAGGCACCGGGGAGCTGTTTTTT. The entire variable domain, with the rest obtained from reference TRBV5-5 and TRBJ2-2, is as follows: DAGVTQSPTHLIKTRGQQVTLRCSPISGHKSVSWYQQVLGQGPQFIFQYYEKEERGRGNFPDRFSARQFPNYSSELNVNALLLGDSALYLCASSFSLAGGPGTGELFFGEGSRLTVL.

The chain is built from TRBV3-1 (or the pseudogene TRBV3-2) and TRBJ2-3, with 12 bases fitting TRBD2. The V and J ends lost 2 bases and 2 bases, in that order; junction bases with no gene match: 2. The germline CDR1 and CDR2 sequences are LGHDT and YNNKEL (reference sequence). The CDR3 has 16 amino acids. This chain's CDR3 is CASSQPSGGATDTQYF. CDR3 DNA: TGTGCCAGCAGCCAACCTAGCGGGGGGGCCACAGATACGCAGTATTTT.

The CDR3 here is CASSFWLNTGELFF. In DNA, the CDR3 is TGCGCCAGCAGCTTTTGGCTAAACACCGGGGAGCTGTTTTTT. The rearrangement joins TRBV5-1 to TRBJ2-2; no clear D. The CDR3 has 14 residues. Trimming left V 2 bases short and J 2 bases short, with 7 bases between. Germline-derived CDR1 and CDR2 are SGHRS and YFSETQ.

This chain uses TRBV11-1 with TRBJ1-3; D is unclear. Germline CDR1 and CDR2: SGHAT and FQDESV (reference sequence). This CDR3 has 14 residues. V lost 0 bases, J lost 1 base, and 4 bases lay in between. CDR3: CASSLARSGNTIYF. CDR3 DNA sequence: TGTGCCAGCAGCTTAGCGCGTTCTGGAAACACCATATATTTT.

The chain has TRBV15 and TRBJ1-3; D not certain. In germline, CDR1 is LNHNV, CDR2 YYDKDF (reference sequence). The germline V and J ends were trimmed by 0 bases and 0 bases, with 6 bases remaining between them. This CDR3 comprises 15 residues. The DNA of the CDR3 is TGTGCCACCAGCAGAGATTTCCTCTCTGGAAACACCATATATTTT. Protein: CATSRDFLSGNTIYF. Supplemented by reference TRBV15 and TRBJ1-3, the full variable domain reads DAMVIQNPRYQVTQFGKPVTLSCSQTLNHNVMYWYQQKSSQAPKLLFHYYDKDFNNEADTPDNFQSRRPNTSFCFLDIRSPGLGDTAMYLCATSRDFLSGNTIYFGEGSWLTVV.

The J gene is TRBJ1-2, the V gene TRBV3-1 (or the pseudogene TRBV3-2); TRBD1 agrees at 7 bases. Germline CDR1 LGHDT, CDR2 YNNKEL (reference sequence). V shed 0 bases and J 8 bases; nucleotides not matched to a gene: 6. CDR3 length: 14 residues. The CDR3: CASSQDLRGGGYTF. The CDR3, as DNA: TGTGCCAGCAGCCAAGATCTGCGAGGGGGCGGCTACACCTTC.